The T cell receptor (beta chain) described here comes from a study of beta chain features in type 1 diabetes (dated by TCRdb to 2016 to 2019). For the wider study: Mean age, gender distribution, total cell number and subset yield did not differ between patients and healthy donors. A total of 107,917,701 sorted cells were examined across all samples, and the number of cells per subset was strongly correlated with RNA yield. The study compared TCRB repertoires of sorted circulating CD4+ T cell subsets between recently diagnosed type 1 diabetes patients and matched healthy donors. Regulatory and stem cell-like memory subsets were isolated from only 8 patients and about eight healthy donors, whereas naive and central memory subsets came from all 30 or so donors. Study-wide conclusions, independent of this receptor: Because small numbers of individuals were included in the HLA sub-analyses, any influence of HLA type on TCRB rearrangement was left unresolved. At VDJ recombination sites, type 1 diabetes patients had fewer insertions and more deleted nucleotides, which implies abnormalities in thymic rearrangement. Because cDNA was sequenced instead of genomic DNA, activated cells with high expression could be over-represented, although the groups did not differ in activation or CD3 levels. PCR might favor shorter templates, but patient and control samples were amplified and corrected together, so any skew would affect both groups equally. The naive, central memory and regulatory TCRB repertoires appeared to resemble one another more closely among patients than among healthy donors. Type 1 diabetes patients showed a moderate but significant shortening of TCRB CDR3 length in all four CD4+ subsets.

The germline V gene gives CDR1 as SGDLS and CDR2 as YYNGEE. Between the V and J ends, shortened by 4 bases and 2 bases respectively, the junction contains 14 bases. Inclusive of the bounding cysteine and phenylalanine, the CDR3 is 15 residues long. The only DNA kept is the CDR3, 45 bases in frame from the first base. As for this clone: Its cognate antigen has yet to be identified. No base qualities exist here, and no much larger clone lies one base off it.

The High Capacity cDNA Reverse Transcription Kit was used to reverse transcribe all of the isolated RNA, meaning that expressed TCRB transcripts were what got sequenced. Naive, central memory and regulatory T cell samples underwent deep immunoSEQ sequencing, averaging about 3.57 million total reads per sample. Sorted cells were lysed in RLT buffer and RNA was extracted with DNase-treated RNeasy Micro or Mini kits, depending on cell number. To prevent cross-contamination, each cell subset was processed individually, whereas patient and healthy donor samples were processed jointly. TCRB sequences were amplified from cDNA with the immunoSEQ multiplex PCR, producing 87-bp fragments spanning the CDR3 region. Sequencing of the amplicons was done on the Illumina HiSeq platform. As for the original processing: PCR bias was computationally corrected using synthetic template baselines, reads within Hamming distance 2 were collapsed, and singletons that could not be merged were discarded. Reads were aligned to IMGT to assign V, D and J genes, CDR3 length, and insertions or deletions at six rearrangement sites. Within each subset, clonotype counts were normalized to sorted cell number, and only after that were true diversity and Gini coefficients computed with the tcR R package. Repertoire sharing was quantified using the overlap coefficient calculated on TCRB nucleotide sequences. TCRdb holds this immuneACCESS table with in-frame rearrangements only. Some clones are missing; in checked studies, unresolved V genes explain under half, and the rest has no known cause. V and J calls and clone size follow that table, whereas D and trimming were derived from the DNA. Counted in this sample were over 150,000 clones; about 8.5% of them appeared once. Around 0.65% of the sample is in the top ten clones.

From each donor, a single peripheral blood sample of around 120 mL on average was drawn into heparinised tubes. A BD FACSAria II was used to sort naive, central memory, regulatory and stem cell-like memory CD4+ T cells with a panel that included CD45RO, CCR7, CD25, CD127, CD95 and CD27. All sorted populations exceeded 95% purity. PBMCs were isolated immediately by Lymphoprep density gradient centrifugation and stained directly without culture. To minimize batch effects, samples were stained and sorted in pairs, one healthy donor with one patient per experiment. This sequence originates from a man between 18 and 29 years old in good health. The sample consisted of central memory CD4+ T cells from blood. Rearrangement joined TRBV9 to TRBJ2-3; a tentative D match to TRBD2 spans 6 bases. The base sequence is TGTGCCAGCAGCCCGAGAGGGGACTCCACAGATACGCAGTATTTT. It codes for CASSPRGDSTDTQYF.